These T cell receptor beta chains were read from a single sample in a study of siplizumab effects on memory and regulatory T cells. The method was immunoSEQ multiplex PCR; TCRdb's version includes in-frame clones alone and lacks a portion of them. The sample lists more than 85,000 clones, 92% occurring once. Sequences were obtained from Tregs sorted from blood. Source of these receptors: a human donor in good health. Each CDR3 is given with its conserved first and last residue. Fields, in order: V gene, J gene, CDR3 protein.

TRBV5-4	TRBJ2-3	CASSLVRDLMTDTQYF
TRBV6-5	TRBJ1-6	CASGFRQIPNSPLHF
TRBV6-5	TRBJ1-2	CASSYPGGIGYTF
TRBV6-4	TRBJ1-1	CASRSDGRLNTEAFF
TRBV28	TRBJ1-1	CASRYPQGSTEAFF
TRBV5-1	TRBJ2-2	CASSLVGRAAGELFF
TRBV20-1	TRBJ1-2	CSARGDYGYTF
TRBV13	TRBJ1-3	CASRPQGSGNTIYF
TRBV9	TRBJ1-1	CASSRTNNFARGRTEAFF
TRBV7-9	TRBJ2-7	CASSLTTVYEQYF
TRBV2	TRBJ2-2	CASRAPPSTGELFF
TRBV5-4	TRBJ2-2	CASSLARTGELFF
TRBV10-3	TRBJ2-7	CAIRGDRGTQYF
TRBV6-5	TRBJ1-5	CASSYGGNQPQHF
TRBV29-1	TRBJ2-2	CSVGGDTGELFF
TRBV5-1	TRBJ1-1	CASSLDGYTEAFF
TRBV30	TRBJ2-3	CAWRAQGGTDTQYF
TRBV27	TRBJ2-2	CASSLLSLPTGELFF
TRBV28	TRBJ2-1	CASSLYGTAYNEQFF
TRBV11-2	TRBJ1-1	CASSLRAGPPEAFF
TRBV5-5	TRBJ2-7	CASEVGTEVYEQYF
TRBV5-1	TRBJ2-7	CASSSDLSGQRIHYEQYF
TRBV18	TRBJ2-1	CASSSMTGNEQFF
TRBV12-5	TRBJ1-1	CASGLVQGPSSLYAFF
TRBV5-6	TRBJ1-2	CASSWTRDSGGADYGYTF
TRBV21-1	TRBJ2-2	CASSKRTEDNTGELFF